This TCR beta chain came from a study of regulatory dendritic cells for organ transplantation. The wider study: Monocytes received vitamin D3 on days 0 and 4, IL-10 on day 4. Study-wide results and limits: Memory CD8+ clonal expansion seemed more limited with regulatory than mature dendritic cells. Memory T cells were less diverse than naive, with memory CD8+ most oligoclonal.

With regard to this clone: Its cognate antigen is unknown.

CFSE-labeled sorted T cells met regulatory or mature dendritic cells for 4 to 6 days. Profiled with immunoSEQ multiplex PCR; TCRdb holds only in-frame clones, not every one. The repertoire holds over 10,000 clones, with over 85% as singletons. Source material: naive CD8+ T cells from blood cultured with regulatory dendritic cells. Subset in this sample: CD45RA+ naive T cells. This TCR was sampled from a human donor in good health.

In DNA form, the CDR3 reads TGTGCCAGCAGCTTCGAGCATAGCGGGGTCACCGGGGAGCTGTTTTTT. This encodes CASSFEHSGVTGELFF. The chain has TRBV7-9 and TRBJ2-2; TRBD2 aligns across 8 bases. Germline trimming cut 3 bases from V and 4 bases from J; bases unmatched to any gene: 7. Germline V lookup: CDR1 SEHNR, CDR2 FQNEAQ (reference sequence). This CDR3 spans 16 amino acids.